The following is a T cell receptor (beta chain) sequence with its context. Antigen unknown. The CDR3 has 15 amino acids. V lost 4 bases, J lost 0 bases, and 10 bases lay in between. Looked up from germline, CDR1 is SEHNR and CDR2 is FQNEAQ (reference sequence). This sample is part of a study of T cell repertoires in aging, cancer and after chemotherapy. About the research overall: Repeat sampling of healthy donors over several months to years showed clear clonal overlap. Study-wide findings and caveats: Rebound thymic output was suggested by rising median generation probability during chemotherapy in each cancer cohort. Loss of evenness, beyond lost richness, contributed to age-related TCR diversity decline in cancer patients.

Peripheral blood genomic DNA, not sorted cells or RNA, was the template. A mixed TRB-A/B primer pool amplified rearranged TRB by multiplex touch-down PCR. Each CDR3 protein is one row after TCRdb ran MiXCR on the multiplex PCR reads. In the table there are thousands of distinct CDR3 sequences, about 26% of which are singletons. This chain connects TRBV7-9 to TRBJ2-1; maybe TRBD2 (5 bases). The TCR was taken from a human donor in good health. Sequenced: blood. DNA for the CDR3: TGTGCCAGCAGCTCAGGACTTTCCTCCTACAATGAGCAGTTCTTC. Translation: CASSSGLSSYNEQFF. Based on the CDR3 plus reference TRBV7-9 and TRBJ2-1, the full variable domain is DTGVSQNPRHKITKRGQNVTFRCDPISEHNRLYWYRQTLGQGPEFLTYFQNEAQLEKSRLLSDRFSAERPKGSFSTLEIQRTEQGDSAMYLCASSSGLSSYNEQFFGPGTRLTVL.